This T cell receptor beta chain was retrieved from a study of control samples from healthy donors and cancer patients. Germline CDR1 SGHDN, CDR2 FVKESK. The CDR3 totals 18 residues. V lost 4 bases to trimming and J lost 7 bases, with 25 bases between them. Measured with immunoSEQ multiplex PCR; TCRdb has only the in-frame clones, and not every one. The repertoire consists of 100,000 to 150,000 clones, with 80% to 95% occurring once and the leading ten covering more than 2%. The receptor's source is a man younger than 35 in good health. The sequencing input was blood. This chain links TRBV14 with TRBJ1-4, with a possible D match to TRBD1 (6 bases). The CDR3 region has the DNA TGTGCCAGCAGCCCCAGCGGGGGGGCCGGGGACTTAGGTGAAAAACTGTTTTTT. It specifies CASSPSGGAGDLGEKLFF.